Below are 5 T cell receptor beta chains sequenced from a single sample in a study of shared clonotypes between healthy human individuals. Data came from immunoSEQ multiplex PCR; TCRdb stores just in-frame clones and leaves some out. The sample yields over 400,000 clones, approximately 84% seen once. The sample was PBMCs. The source of these receptors is a woman aged 35 to 49 in good health. Some clones in this sample may be carry-over from other donors' samples.

This clone was detected only once. This chain links TRBV7-9 with TRBJ1-2; TRBD1 matches 7 bases. The V segment lost 6 bases and the J segment 0 bases; nucleotides outside the gene matches: 13. In germline, CDR1 is SEHNR, CDR2 FQNEAQ (reference sequence). This CDR3 is 17 amino acids long. The CDR3, as DNA: TGTGCCAGCAGACCCCGGGACAGCCGAACCTCTAACTATGGCTACACCTTC. It encodes CASRPRDSRTSNYGYTF.

In this sample, this clone turned up once. The chain combines TRBV18 with TRBJ2-7; D call uncertain. Germline CDR1 reads KGHSH; CDR2 reads LQKENI. This CDR3 has 13 amino acids. The V and J ends lost 2 bases and 2 bases respectively, with 7 bases between them. The CDR3 spells CASSPTTTYEQYF. The CDR3, as DNA: TGTGCCAGCTCACCAACAACGACCTACGAGCAGTACTTC. Combining the CDR3 with reference TRBV18 and TRBJ2-7 gives the whole variable domain NAGVMQNPRHLVRRRGQEARLRCSPMKGHSHVYWYRQLPEEGLKFMVYLQKENIIDESGMPKERFSAEFPKEGPSILRIQQVVRGDSAAYFCASSPTTTYEQYFGPGTRLTVT.

The chain recombines TRBV4-1 with TRBJ2-5, with 8 bases aligning to TRBD1. Losses at the gene ends were 2 bases for V and 0 bases for J; bases not matched to a gene: 2. Germline CDR1 MGHRA, CDR2 YSYEKL. CDR3 length: 15 residues. CDR3 DNA: TGCGCCAGCAGCCAAATGGACAGGGACCAAGAGACCCAGTACTTC. Protein product: CASSQMDRDQETQYF.

The CDR3 loop is CASTPRDTSYEQYF. The CDR3 nucleotides read TGTGCCAGCACTCCCAGGGACACCTCCTACGAGCAGTACTTC. This chain joins TRBV6-6 and TRBJ2-7; D perhaps matches TRBD1 (6 bases). V gave up 7 bases and J gave up 0 bases, with 13 bases separating them. This CDR3 contains 14 residues. Germline assignment: CDR1 MNHNY and CDR2 SVGAGI (reference sequence).

The rearrangement uses TRBV5-1 and TRBJ2-4; D possibly uses TRBD1 or TRBD2 (6 bases each). The V end was cut by 7 bases, the J end by 8 bases, with 16 bases between. Looked up from germline, CDR1 is SGHRS and CDR2 is YFSETQ. CDR3 length: 13 residues. The CDR3 DNA sequence: TGCGCCAGCGCCACACAGGGAGGAGACATTCAGTACTTC. Residues: CASATQGGDIQYF.